This TCR beta chain comes out of a study of blood T cell repertoires in COVID-19. Study context: The United States, Italy and Spain supplied acute and convalescent COVID-19 samples.

Clones were sequenced by immunoSEQ multiplex PCR, and TCRdb holds only the in-frame ones, with some missing. The sample has about 110,000 clones, roughly two thirds seen once. CDR3 length: 16 residues. Germline assignment: CDR1 SQVTM and CDR2 ANQGSEA. The J segment lost 4 bases and the V segment lost 6 bases, leaving 13 bases of the junction unmatched. The chain couples TRBV29-1 to TRBJ2-2; TRBD2 agrees at 8 bases. Sequencing used peripheral blood. This clonotype originated in a human donor with acute or convalescent COVID-19. The donor label of this sample is uncertain. CDR3 coding DNA: TGCAGCGTCGGGGGGGCGCTGAGCAGGGGCACCGGGGAGCTGTTTTTT. Translation gives CSVGGALSRGTGELFF.